The 11 T cell receptor beta chains reported below all come from one sample, sequenced in a study of T-cell reconstitution after alpha-beta-depleted transplantation in children. Researchers prepared the TCRbeta library using unique molecular identifiers, the study reports. TCRdb processed the PCR reads anew with MiXCR; each CDR3 protein has one entry. The table lists around 410,000 distinct CDR3 sequences, approximately 10% of them singletons. This specimen consisted of PBMCs from the stem cell graft donor, obtained from the stem cell graft. The receptor set was obtained from a human donor who donated a stem cell graft to a child with acute myeloid leukemia.

The chain combines TRBV29-1 with TRBJ1-2; no clear D. The CDR3 has 12 residues. Germline assignment: CDR1 SQVTM and CDR2 ANQGSEA. V was clipped by 7 bases and J by 6 bases, with 15 bases between them. The CDR3 loop is CSARWVEHGYTF. The CDR3 DNA follows: TGCAGCGCGAGATGGGTGGAGCATGGCTACACCTTC.

This clonotype was detected ten times or more. The chain uses TRBV7-2 and TRBJ2-1, with D tentatively TRBD1 or TRBD2 (5 bases each). V gave up 0 bases and J gave up 0 bases, with 9 bases separating them. The CDR3 length is 16 residues. Germline V gene data show CDR1 as SGHTA and CDR2 as FQGNSA. The CDR3 here is CASSLAMGVSYNEQFF. The CDR3 nucleotides read TGTGCCAGCAGCTTAGCGATGGGGGTCTCCTACAATGAGCAGTTCTTC.

The gene calls are TRBV6-5 and TRBJ2-7, with no clear D. Germline V CDR1 and CDR2: MNHEY, SVGAGI. This CDR3 comprises 15 residues. V was trimmed by 6 bases and J by 3 bases, leaving 18 bases between them. CDR3 region: CASSYSGPLSYEQYV. Here the CDR3 DNA reads TGTGCCAGCAGCTATTCAGGACCTCTGAGCTACGAGCAGTACGTC.

The chain couples TRBV29-1 to TRBJ1-1; D uncertain. The V gene's germline CDR1 is SQVTM and CDR2 ANQGSEA. Trimming removed 1 base from V and 7 bases from J, with 10 bases in between. CDR3 size: 12 residues. CDR3 sequence reads: CSVEANTFEAFF. CDR3 bases: TGCAGCGTTGAAGCTAACACTTTTGAAGCTTTCTTT.

The table lists this clonotype with many counts. This rearrangement joins TRBV12-3 or TRBV12-4 to TRBJ2-1; D is possibly TRBD2 (6 bases). The CDR3 loop spans 15 amino acids. Trimming stripped 2 bases from V and 4 bases from J, with 12 bases between. CDR3 bases: TGTGCCAGCAGTTTATTTAGCGGAGGGTACAATGAGCAGTTCTTC. This codes for CASSLFSGGYNEQFF.

This sequence joins TRBV10-3 and TRBJ2-3; 10 bases are shared with TRBD2. The CDR3 runs 14 residues. With 9 bases clipped from V and 6 bases from J, the junction kept 9 bases outside the gene matches. Germline CDR1 and CDR2: ENHRY and SYGVKD. The CDR3 is CAIASGGASDTQYF. The CDR3 DNA sequence: TGTGCCATTGCAAGCGGGGGGGCTTCCGATACGCAGTATTTT.

In its sample, this clonotype was seen a few times. The chain couples TRBV9 to TRBJ2-1, with 8 bases that match TRBD2. This CDR3 region has 15 residues. The J segment lost 1 base and the V segment lost 4 bases, leaving 4 bases of the junction unmatched. Looked up from germline, CDR1 is SGDLS and CDR2 is YYNGEE. The CDR3 reads CASSREGVSYNEQFF. The CDR3 region has the DNA TGTGCCAGCAGCCGGGAGGGAGTGTCCTACAATGAGCAGTTCTTC. Full variable domain (remainder filled in from reference TRBV9 and TRBJ2-1): DSGVTQTPKHLITATGQRVTLRCSPRSGDLSVYWYQQSLDQGLQFLIQYYNGEERAKGNILERFSAQQFPDLHSELNLSSLELGDSALYFCASSREGVSYNEQFFGPGTRLTVL.

In its sample, this clonotype was seen a few times. The rearrangement links TRBV29-1 to TRBJ2-7; 8 nucleotides line up with TRBD2. Losses at the gene ends were 5 bases for V and 0 bases for J; bases not matched to a gene: 9. The germline CDR1 and CDR2 sequences are SQVTM and ANQGSEA. This CDR3 comprises 15 residues. CDR3 amino acids: CSVMAGGTNSYEQYF. The CDR3 DNA is TGCAGCGTTATGGCGGGAGGAACCAACTCCTACGAGCAGTACTTC.

This clonotype was picked up a small number of times. The chain employs TRBV18 and TRBJ2-3, with unresolved D. Germline V gene sequence: CDR1 KGHSH, CDR2 LQKENI. Between the trimmed V and J ends, which lost 3 bases and 2 bases, there was a span of 6 bases. The CDR3 runs 13 residues. CDR3 DNA sequence: TGTGCCAGCTCACCTAGCAACACAGATACGCAGTATTTT. It encodes CASSPSNTDTQYF.

This clonotype was seen only a few times. CDR3 nucleotide sequence: TGCGCCAGCACCGGAGGGGGCTTATCTCCCAATGAGCAGTTCTTC. Translating gives CASTGGGLSPNEQFF. This chain links TRBV5-1 with TRBJ2-1, with TRBD1 as a possible D gene (7 bases). Germline V gene lookup returns CDR1 SGHRS and CDR2 YFSETQ. The CDR3 length is 15 residues. V gave up 6 bases and J gave up 6 bases, with 19 bases separating them.

Note on this clonotype: Given a much more abundant clone one base away, this may be a read error. The chain couples TRBV12-3 or TRBV12-4 to TRBJ2-2; TRBD2 might be the D (5 bases). The CDR3 has 13 amino acids. CDR3 sequence: CATRLTSTGELFF. CDR3 bases: TGTGCCACCAGACTAACGAGCACCGGAGAGCTGTTTTTT.